This T cell receptor (beta chain) is drawn from a study of blood T cell repertoires in COVID-19. Study-wide background: The origin of the acute and convalescent COVID-19 samples was the United States, Italy and Spain. Nucleic acid was either cDNA or gDNA, and it came from T cells, B-cell-depleted T cells, or PBMCs.

Per the study methods: Estimated nucleated cell counts came from reference gene primer amplification. Only in-frame clones appear in the TCRdb table, and some are missing; sequencing was by immunoSEQ multiplex PCR. D and trimming come from the DNA, and the V and J calls and clone size come from that table. The table records 250,000 to 350,000 clones, approximately 88% of them present only once. Germline CDR1 and CDR2: LNHDA and SQIVND (reference sequence). CDR3 length equals 14 residues. V was cut by 6 bases and J by 2 bases, with 12 bases left in between. This rearrangement joins TRBV19 to TRBJ2-3, with D perhaps matching TRBD1 (6 bases). Sequenced material: peripheral blood. This TCR was sampled from a human donor with COVID-19, enrolled during active disease. The donor label of this sample is uncertain. In DNA, the CDR3 is TGTGCCAGTAGGACCAACAGGGACACAGATACGCAGTATTTT. Translation: CASRTNRDTDTQYF.